This passage covers 14 T cell receptor beta chains from one sample sequenced in a study of blood T cell repertoires in COVID-19. Clones were read by immunoSEQ multiplex PCR, and TCRdb kept only the in-frame ones, dropping some. The table shows 250,000 to 400,000 clones, with more than 75% occurring only once. Source material: PBMCs or T cells enriched from blood (not recorded which). These receptors all stem from a man aged 60 to 69 who had recovered from COVID-19.

The count of this clone is one. The V and J genes are TRBV7-9 and TRBJ2-2; TRBD2 might be the D (5 bases). The CDR3 length is 15 residues. The ends were cut back, 5 bases at V and 2 bases at J, with 12 bases in the middle. From germline, CDR1 is SEHNR and CDR2 FQNEAQ (reference sequence). For the CDR3, the DNA is TGTGCCAGCAGCCCCGTGAGGGAAAACACCGGGGAGCTGTTTTTT. This gives the protein CASSPVRENTGELFF.

The chain combines TRBV2 with TRBJ1-5; 9 positions match TRBD1. Germline V CDR1 and CDR2: SNHLY, FYNNEI. J was trimmed by 1 base and V by 4 bases; bases with no gene match: 5. This CDR3 spans 16 amino acids. This chain's CDR3 is CASSVWDRESNQPQHF. CDR3 bases: TGTGCCAGCAGTGTTTGGGACAGGGAGAGCAATCAGCCCCAGCATTTT. The full variable domain, its missing parts supplied by reference TRBV2 and TRBJ1-5, is EPEVTQTPSHQVTQMGQEVILRCVPISNHLYFYWYRQILGQKVEFLVSFYNNEISEKSEIFDDQFSVERPDGSNFTLKIRSTKLEDSAMYFCASSVWDRESNQPQHFGDGTRLSIL.

The chain carries TRBV27 and TRBJ2-7, with TRBD2 as a possible D gene (5 bases). V lost 2 bases to trimming and J lost 2 bases, with 10 bases between them. CDR3 size: 14 residues. Germline V lookup: CDR1 MNHEY, CDR2 SMNVEV (reference sequence). CDR3 amino acids: CASSLGSGTYEQYF. DNA of the CDR3: TGTGCCAGCAGTTTAGGCTCCGGGACCTACGAGCAGTACTTC.

V is TRBV15 and J is TRBJ1-2, with D possibly being TRBD1 (6 bases). This CDR3 has 20 amino acids. Per germline, CDR1 LNHNV and CDR2 YYDKDF (reference sequence). The V end was cut by 1 base, the J end by 5 bases, with 29 bases between. The CDR3 DNA is TGTGCCACCAGCAGAGCCCCCCGGGTAGGACAGCAGGGTAGAACATATGGCTACACCTTC. Translation gives CATSRAPRVGQQGRTYGYTF.

The chain carries TRBV5-1 and TRBJ1-1; D remains ambiguous. CDR1 and CDR2 (germline): SGHRS, YFSETQ. The CDR3 runs to 14 residues. The V and J ends lost 0 bases and 4 bases respectively, with 10 bases between them. As DNA, the CDR3 is TGCGCCAGCAGCTTGGGGGCGCAAGTCACTGAAGCTTTCTTT. Residues: CASSLGAQVTEAFF.

The chain is built from TRBV7-6 and TRBJ2-2; 7 nucleotides line up with TRBD1. Germline CDR1 reads SGHVS; CDR2 reads FNYEAQ. CDR3 length: 16 residues. Germline trimming cut 3 bases from V and 8 bases from J; bases unmatched to any gene: 12. CDR3 region: CASSLGTVLRSGELFF. The CDR3 DNA is TGTGCCAGCAGCTTGGGGACAGTTCTCCGATCTGGGGAGCTGTTTTTT.

J is TRBJ1-6 and V is TRBV7-2; D perhaps matches TRBD1 (5 bases). Germline-derived CDR1 and CDR2 are SGHTA and FQGNSA. The V and J ends lost 2 bases and 9 bases respectively, with 11 bases between them. The CDR3 length is 14 residues. In nucleotides, the CDR3 is TGTGCCAGCAGCTTAAGACAGTCGCCTTCACCCCTCCACTTT. This translates into CASSLRQSPSPLHF.

V and J are TRBV5-1 and TRBJ1-3; D unresolved. Trimming took off 3 bases at V and 2 bases at J, with 9 bases between the two ends. The CDR3 is 14 residues long. CDR1 is SGHRS, CDR2 YFSETQ, per germline. The CDR3 protein is CASSYQSAGNTIYF. In nucleotides, the CDR3 is TGCGCCAGCAGCTACCAGAGCGCTGGAAACACCATATATTTT.

V is TRBV27 and J is TRBJ2-7; D gene ambiguous. The CDR3 runs 14 residues. The germline V and J ends were trimmed by 3 bases and 0 bases, with 9 bases remaining between them. Germline assignment: CDR1 MNHEY and CDR2 SMNVEV (reference sequence). The CDR3 DNA reads TGTGCCAGCAGTTTGAATCGGTACTCCTACGAGCAGTACTTC. Translating it yields CASSLNRYSYEQYF.

The V gene is TRBV30, the J gene TRBJ1-2; the match to TRBD1 covers 9 bases. Germline CDR1 and CDR2: GTSNPN and SVGIG (reference sequence). This CDR3 is built from 13 residues. J lost 7 bases, V lost 2 bases, and 5 bases had no gene match. The CDR3 bases are TGTGCCTGGAGTCAAGGACAGGGGTTTGGCTACACCTTC. Its protein product is CAWSQGQGFGYTF. Variable domain in full (rest from reference TRBV30 and TRBJ1-2): SQTIHQWPATLVQPVGSPLSLECTVEGTSNPNLYWYRQAAGRGLQLLFYSVGIGQISSEVPQNLSASRPQDRQFILSSKKLLLSDSGFYLCAWSQGQGFGYTFGSGTRLTVV.

The V gene is TRBV12-3 or TRBV12-4, the J gene TRBJ2-7, with D maybe TRBD1 (5 bases). This CDR3 spans 13 amino acids. With 6 bases removed from V and 3 bases from J, the gap between germline ends came to 12 bases. CDR3 sequence reads: CASSFDRNYEQYF. The CDR3 DNA follows: TGTGCCAGCAGCTTCGACAGAAACTACGAGCAGTACTTC.

In this sample, this clone turned up a few times. This sequence joins TRBV7-8 and TRBJ2-7; 10 nucleotides align to TRBD2. The V segment lost 3 bases and the J segment 5 bases; nucleotides outside the gene matches: 7. Germline CDR1 is SGHVS and CDR2 is FQNEAQ. The CDR3 runs 15 residues. CDR3 sequence reads: CASSFTLAGINEQYF. The DNA for the CDR3 is TGTGCCAGCAGCTTCACACTAGCGGGGATAAACGAGCAGTACTTC.

This clone was picked up one time. This chain uses TRBV19 with TRBJ1-1; weak D call: TRBD1 (5 bases). Trimming left V 4 bases short and J 8 bases short, with 8 bases between. This CDR3 is 11 amino acids long. Germline V CDR1 and CDR2: LNHDA, SQIVND (reference sequence). The CDR3 reads CASSTQEEAFF. The CDR3 DNA is TGTGCCAGTAGTACACAGGAAGAAGCTTTCTTT. The full variable domain, its missing parts supplied by reference TRBV19 and TRBJ1-1, is DGGITQSPKYLFRKEGQNVTLSCEQNLNHDAMYWYRQDPGQGLRLIYYSQIVNDFQKGDIAEGYSVSREKKESFPLTVTSAQKNPTAFYLCASSTQEEAFFGQGTRLTVV.

The chain joins TRBV6-2 or TRBV6-3 to TRBJ1-5; TRBD1 agrees at 10 bases. V dropped 5 bases and J dropped 7; count of bases not matched to a gene: 8. Germline assignment: CDR1 MNHEY and CDR2 SVGEGT. This CDR3 is 15 amino acids long. CDR3 loop: CASSTWDRGWQPQHF. CDR3 nucleotides: TGTGCCAGCAGTACTTGGGACAGGGGTTGGCAGCCCCAGCATTTT.